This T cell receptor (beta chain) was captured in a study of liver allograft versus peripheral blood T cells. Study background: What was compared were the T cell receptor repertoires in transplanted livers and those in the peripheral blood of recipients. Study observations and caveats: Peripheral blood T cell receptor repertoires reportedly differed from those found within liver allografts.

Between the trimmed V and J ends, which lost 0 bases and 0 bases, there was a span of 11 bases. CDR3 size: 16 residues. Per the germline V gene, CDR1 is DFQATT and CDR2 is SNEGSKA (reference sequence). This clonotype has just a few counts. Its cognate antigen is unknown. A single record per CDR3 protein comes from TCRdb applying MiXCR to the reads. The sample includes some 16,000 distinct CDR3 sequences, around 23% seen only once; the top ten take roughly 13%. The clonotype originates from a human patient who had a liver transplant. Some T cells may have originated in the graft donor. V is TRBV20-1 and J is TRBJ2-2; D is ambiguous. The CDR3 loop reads CSARDWSRTNTGELFF. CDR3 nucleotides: TGCAGTGCTAGAGACTGGTCCCGAACGAACACCGGGGAGCTGTTTTTT.